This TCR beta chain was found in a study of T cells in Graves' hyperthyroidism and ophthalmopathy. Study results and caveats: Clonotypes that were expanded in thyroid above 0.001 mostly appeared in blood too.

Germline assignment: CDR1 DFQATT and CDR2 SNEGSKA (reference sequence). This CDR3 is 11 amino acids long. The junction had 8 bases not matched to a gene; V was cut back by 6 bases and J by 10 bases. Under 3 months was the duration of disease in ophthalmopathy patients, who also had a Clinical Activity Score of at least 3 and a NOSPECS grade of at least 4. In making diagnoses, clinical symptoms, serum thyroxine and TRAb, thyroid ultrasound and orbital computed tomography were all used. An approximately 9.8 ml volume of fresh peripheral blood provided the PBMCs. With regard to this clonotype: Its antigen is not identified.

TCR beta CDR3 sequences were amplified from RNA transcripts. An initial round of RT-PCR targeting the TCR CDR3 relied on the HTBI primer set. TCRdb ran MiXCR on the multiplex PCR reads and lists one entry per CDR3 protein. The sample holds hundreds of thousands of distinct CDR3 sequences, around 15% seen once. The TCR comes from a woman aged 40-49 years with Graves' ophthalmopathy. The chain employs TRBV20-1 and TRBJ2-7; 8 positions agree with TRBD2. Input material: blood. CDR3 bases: TGCAGTGCCCAGAGCGGGAGCTCCCAGTACTTC. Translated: CSAQSGSSQYF.